The 8 T cell receptor beta chains below all came from one sample that was sequenced in a study of blood T cell repertoires in COVID-19. Measured with immunoSEQ multiplex PCR; TCRdb has only the in-frame clones, and not every one. The data hold about 270,000 clones, with around 90% observed a single time. Sample: PBMCs or T cells enriched from blood (not recorded which). Every receptor here comes from a woman aged 50 to 60 who had recovered from COVID-19.

DNA of the CDR3: TGTGCCAGCAGTATCGGAGTTAGCGCCGGCTACAATGAGCAGTTCTTC. Translating gives CASSIGVSAGYNEQFF. The chain employs TRBV5-5 and TRBJ2-1; possible D gene TRBD2, 5 bases. This CDR3 contains 16 residues. Germline CDR1 is SGHKS and CDR2 is YYEKEE (reference sequence). V gave up 5 bases and J gave up 3 bases, with 18 bases separating them.

The chain has TRBV5-4 and TRBJ1-1; a possible D gene is TRBD1 (5 bases). CDR3 length: 12 residues. The germline gives CDR1 SGHNT, CDR2 YYREEE (reference sequence). V lost 6 bases and J lost 5, with 11 bases in between. This CDR3 is CASMTRGTEAFF. The DNA of the CDR3 is TGTGCCAGCATGACCCGGGGGACTGAAGCTTTCTTT.

The genes are TRBV24-1 and TRBJ2-7; TRBD2 is a possible D gene (7 bases). The germline CDR1 and CDR2 sequences are KGHDR and SFDVKD. The CDR3 consists of 11 residues. V lost 9 bases and J lost 10, with 15 bases in between. CDR3 amino acids: CATGGGRKQYF. The CDR3 DNA reads as TGTGCCACCGGGGGGGGGCGGAAACAGTACTTC.

CDR3 in DNA: TGCGCCAGCAGCGACACTAGCGGGAGATACGAGCAGTTCTTC. Translating gives CASSDTSGRYEQFF. The chain combines TRBV5-1 with TRBJ2-1; 11 bases line up with TRBD2. Germline V gene sequence: CDR1 SGHRS, CDR2 YFSETQ. This CDR3 is built from 14 residues. V lost 4 bases, J lost 10 bases, and 7 bases stayed unmatched.

This clone was seen just once. The chain links TRBV7-9 to TRBJ1-1; D not resolved. The germline V gene has CDR1 SEHNR and CDR2 FQNEAQ (reference sequence). This CDR3 is built from 13 residues. The ends were cut back, 7 bases at V and 1 base at J, with 10 bases in the middle. CDR3 residues: CASMGASNTEAFF. The CDR3 DNA reads as TGTGCCAGCATGGGAGCGTCGAACACTGAAGCTTTCTTT.

The gene calls are TRBV28 and TRBJ2-7; TRBD2 matches 11 bases. Germline CDR1 and CDR2: MDHEN and SYDVKM. V was pared by 5 bases and J by 6 bases, with 15 bases of the junction left unmatched. This CDR3 is built from 17 residues. The CDR3 reads CASSPQTSGALGGEQYF. Written as DNA, the CDR3 is TGTGCCAGCAGTCCACAGACTAGCGGGGCACTCGGGGGCGAGCAGTACTTC. The complete variable domain, with remaining parts taken from reference TRBV28 and TRBJ2-7, reads DVKVTQSSRYLVKRTGEKVFLECVQDMDHENMFWYRQDPGLGLRLIYFSYDVKMKEKGDIPEGYSVSREKKERFSLILESASTNQTSMYLCASSPQTSGALGGEQYFGPGTRLTVT.

The rearrangement links TRBV5-4 to TRBJ1-1; no firm D call. Looked up from germline, CDR1 is SGHNT and CDR2 is YYREEE (reference sequence). V was clipped by 1 base and J by 0 bases, with 16 bases between them. CDR3 length: 17 amino acids. The DNA for the CDR3 is TGTGCCAGCAGCTTGAACGTGGGCCCGGCTCTGAACACTGAAGCTTTCTTT. Protein: CASSLNVGPALNTEAFF.

The V and J genes are TRBV2 and TRBJ2-5; 8 positions match TRBD1. V was pared by 6 bases and J by 1 base, with 7 bases of the junction left unmatched. Per the germline V gene, CDR1 is SNHLY and CDR2 is FYNNEI. This CDR3 has 15 residues. Written as DNA, the CDR3 is TGTGCCAGCAGGGGGGGACAGGCGGTCCAAGAGACCCAGTACTTC. Encoded protein: CASRGGQAVQETQYF.